These 23 T cell receptor beta chains originate from one sample sequenced in a study of T cells after posttransplantation cyclophosphamide. Clones were read by immunoSEQ multiplex PCR, and TCRdb kept only the in-frame ones, dropping some. The sample yields over 35,000 clones, without any singletons. Sequencing was carried out using PBMCs. These receptors were collected from a man aged 50-60 years in good health, CMV-negative, and a related stem cell transplant donor.

This clone was found many times. The V and J genes are TRBV5-1 and TRBJ1-2; no clear D. The CDR3 extends over 12 amino acids. V gave up 0 bases and J gave up 6 bases, with 6 bases separating them. Per germline, CDR1 SGHRS and CDR2 YFSETQ. Here the CDR3 reads CASSLGGNGYTF. The CDR3 region has the DNA TGCGCCAGCAGCTTGGGAGGGAATGGCTACACCTTC.

This clone was observed many times. This CDR3 reads CASSLGASDEQFF. The CDR3 nucleotides are TGTGCCAGCAGCTTAGGAGCAAGCGATGAGCAGTTCTTC. The chain carries TRBV13 and TRBJ2-1; D gene ambiguous. CDR1 and CDR2 (germline): PRHDT, FYEKMQ (reference sequence). Deletions cut 0 bases from V and 8 bases from J, with 8 bases between. This CDR3 has 13 amino acids.

The rearrangement joins TRBV2 to TRBJ2-5; TRBD2 is a possible D gene (5 bases). The CDR3 runs 15 residues. The germline V gene has CDR1 SNHLY and CDR2 FYNNEI. The V end lost 3 bases, the J end lost 4 bases, and 15 bases lay between the germline ends. The CDR3 nucleotides read TGTGCCAGCAGTGAGGAGACGGGATTCGGAGAGACCCAGTACTTC. It specifies CASSEETGFGETQYF.

This clone was seen more than once but under ten times. The CDR3 DNA sequence: TGTGCCTGGAGTGTTAACGACAGGGTTGTAAGTTCACCCCTCCACTTT. It yields the protein CAWSVNDRVVSSPLHF. The chain links TRBV30 to TRBJ1-6; 7 positions match TRBD1. The ends lost 0 bases at V and 9 bases at J; junction bases unmatched: 11. The CDR3 covers 16 residues. CDR1 and CDR2 from the germline V gene are GTSNPN and SVGIG (reference sequence).

In this sample, this clone turned up many times. In DNA form, the CDR3 reads TGTGCCAGCAGCCCTAGCGGGGGTTATGGCTACACCTTC. Amino acids: CASSPSGGYGYTF. This chain joins TRBV6-4 and TRBJ1-2, with a tentative D call TRBD1 (5 bases). V lost 6 bases and J 5 bases, leaving 13 bases between the germline ends. Germline assignment: CDR1 MRHNA and CDR2 SNTAGT. CDR3 length: 13 residues.

The sample holds a few counts of this clone. V usage is TRBV4-3 and J usage is TRBJ2-2; D not certain. From germline, CDR1 is LGHNA and CDR2 YSLEER. V dropped 4 bases and J dropped 2 bases, with 8 bases sitting between them. The CDR3 consists of 14 residues. The CDR3 loop is CASSLTVNTGELFF. The CDR3 bases are TGCGCCAGCAGCCTTACAGTAAACACCGGGGAGCTGTTTTTT.

This clone was seen many times. This chain uses TRBV7-9 with TRBJ1-6; TRBD1 might be the D (6 bases). V lost 1 base and J lost 7, with 11 bases in between. Germline V gene data show CDR1 as SEHNR and CDR2 as FQNEAQ (reference sequence). The CDR3 is 15 amino acids. DNA for the CDR3: TGTGCCAGCAGCTTAGGCAGGGGCCTAAATTCACCCCTCCACTTT. It specifies CASSLGRGLNSPLHF.

In its sample, this clone was seen many times. The chain links TRBV21-1 to TRBJ1-1; the table's TRBD1 call for D was not verified on the DNA. TRBV21-1 is tagged as a pseudogene. The CDR3 length is 17 residues. CDR3 DNA sequence: TGTGCCAGCACCAAACGAAGGACACGCACATGTAACACTGAAGCTTTCTTT. It yields the protein CASTKRRTRTCNTEAFF.

The chain links TRBV2 to TRBJ2-5; 8 positions agree with TRBD1. Germline V CDR1 and CDR2: SNHLY, FYNNEI. The CDR3 sequence is 14 residues long. V was clipped by 0 bases and J by 4 bases; unmatched bases: 1. CDR3 sequence reads: CASSEAQGAETQYF. The CDR3 coding sequence is TGTGCCAGCAGTGAAGCGCAGGGGGCAGAGACCCAGTACTTC.

This clone came up many times. The V call is TRBV7-2, the J call TRBJ1-3; unclear D gene. The germline V and J ends were trimmed by 7 bases and 8 bases, with 15 bases remaining between them. CDR3 length: 13 residues. Germline CDR1 is SGHTA and CDR2 is FQGNSA. The CDR3 nucleotides read TGTGCCAGCACCCCCATCCGGGGAGACACCATATATTTT. Translating it yields CASTPIRGDTIYF. The whole variable domain, filled in from reference TRBV7-2 and TRBJ1-3, reads GAGVSQSPSNKVTEKGKDVELRCDPISGHTALYWYRQSLGQGLEFLIYFQGNSAPDKSGLPSDRFSAERTGGSVSTLTIQRTQQEDSAVYLCASTPIRGDTIYFGEGSWLTVV.

This clone was picked up many times. V and J are TRBV7-9 and TRBJ2-1, with 7 bases lining up with TRBD2. This CDR3 comprises 15 residues. The trim removed 5 bases at V and 5 bases at J, leaving 9 bases unmatched. Germline values: CDR1 SEHNR, CDR2 FQNEAQ (reference sequence). CDR3 region: CASSPRGGSHNEQFF. CDR3 sequence (DNA): TGTGCCAGCAGCCCAAGGGGCGGGAGCCACAATGAGCAGTTCTTC.

This clone was recorded many times. V and J are TRBV30 and TRBJ1-1; 7 bases are shared with TRBD1. Germline-derived CDR1 and CDR2 are GTSNPN and SVGIG (reference sequence). Losses at the gene ends were 3 bases for V and 3 bases for J; bases not matched to a gene: 7. The CDR3 runs 14 residues. CDR3 coding DNA: TGTGCCTGGAGAAGAGGGGGCCTCTACACTGAAGCTTTCTTT. As protein: CAWRRGGLYTEAFF.

This clone was counted at least ten times. The chain couples TRBV19 to TRBJ2-1; 9 nucleotides align to TRBD2. This CDR3 has 16 residues. Germline assignment: CDR1 LNHDA and CDR2 SQIVND (reference sequence). J was trimmed by 4 bases and V by 3 bases; bases with no gene match: 7. DNA of the CDR3: TGTGCCAGTAGTATCCTACTAGCGGGCGGGTACAATGAGCAGTTCTTC. Residues: CASSILLAGGYNEQFF.

This clone was recorded many times. The CDR3 region is CASSSRGRLAKNIQYF. In DNA, the CDR3 is TGTGCCAGCAGCTCCAGGGGGCGGCTAGCCAAAAACATTCAGTACTTC. The rearrangement joins TRBV5-4 to TRBJ2-4; 8 bases agree with TRBD1. J lost 0 bases, V lost 3 bases, and 5 bases had no gene match. This CDR3 has 16 amino acids. Per germline, CDR1 SGHNT and CDR2 YYREEE (reference sequence). The variable domain in full, with the rest retrieved from reference TRBV5-4 and TRBJ2-4, is ETGVTQSPTHLIKTRGQQVTLRCSSQSGHNTVSWYQQALGQGPQFIFQYYREEENGRGNFPPRFSGLQFPNYSSELNVNALELDDSALYLCASSSRGRLAKNIQYFGAGTRLSVL.

The table lists this clone with many counts. The chain employs TRBV21-1 and TRBJ2-1; the D call TRBD2 from the table was never checked on the DNA. TRBV21-1 is recorded as a pseudogene. The CDR3 runs to 15 residues. CDR3 DNA: TGTGCCACCGATGGACTAGCGGGGGAGGGAGATGAGCAGTTCTTC. Amino acid sequence: CATDGLAGEGDEQFF.

This clone was found many times. The chain has TRBV5-6 and TRBJ1-2; 10 bases fit TRBD1. There are 14 residues in the CDR3. V lost 0 bases, J lost 4 bases, and 0 bases stayed unmatched. From germline, CDR1 is SGHDT and CDR2 YYEEEE. This chain's CDR3 is CASSLGQGAYGYTF. The CDR3, as DNA: TGTGCCAGCAGCTTGGGACAGGGGGCCTATGGCTACACCTTC.

This sequence joins TRBV5-6 and TRBJ2-5, with TRBD2 matching 9 bases. The germline V gene encodes CDR1 SGHDT and CDR2 YYEEEE. The CDR3 has 15 residues. V lost 0 bases and J lost 4; bases outside the gene matches: 4. The CDR3 spells CASSLGREGIETQYF. The DNA of the CDR3 is TGTGCCAGCAGCTTGGGGCGGGAGGGGATAGAGACCCAGTACTTC.

This clone has a count of ten or more. The chain joins TRBV21-1 to TRBJ1-4. TRBV21-1 is recorded as a pseudogene. The CDR3 contains 14 residues. The CDR3 is CASSAGRGGEKLFF. CDR3 bases: TGTGCCAGCAGCGCGGGGAGGGGTGGCGAAAAACTGTTTTTT.

This clone was recorded at least ten times. The chain employs TRBV5-4 and TRBJ1-6; 8 bases are shared with TRBD1. Germline V gene data show CDR1 as SGHNT and CDR2 as YYREEE (reference sequence). This CDR3 is built from 14 residues. J was trimmed by 9 bases and V by 4 bases; bases with no gene match: 6. The CDR3 DNA reads as TGTGCCAGCAGCCATGGACAGGGAACTTCACCCCTCCACTTT. It codes for CASSHGQGTSPLHF.

This clone was seen many times. The V and J genes are TRBV28 and TRBJ2-7; D remains unclear. V dropped 4 bases and J dropped 3 bases, with 13 bases sitting between them. The germline V gene encodes CDR1 MDHEN and CDR2 SYDVKM. The CDR3 has 14 residues. CDR3 sequence: CASSSSREDYEQYF. CDR3 nucleotide sequence: TGTGCCAGCAGTTCGAGCCGAGAGGACTACGAGCAGTACTTC.

This clone came up many times. This chain links TRBV27 with TRBJ1-6; D perhaps matches TRBD1 (5 bases). CDR3 length: 15 residues. Germline V gene sequence: CDR1 MNHEY, CDR2 SMNVEV (reference sequence). Deletions cut 6 bases from V and 1 base from J, with 10 bases between. The CDR3 reads CASRLRGSYNSPLHF. The CDR3 DNA reads as TGTGCCAGCAGGTTAAGGGGTTCCTATAATTCACCCCTCCACTTT.

This clone has ten or more counts. The V gene is TRBV7-3, the J gene TRBJ2-3; TRBD1 aligns across 9 bases. Germline CDR1 and CDR2: SGHTA and FQGTGA. There are 13 residues in the CDR3. V gave up 6 bases and J gave up 3 bases; unmatched junction bases: 1. CDR3 in DNA: TGTGCCAGCAGGACAGGGGGTACAGATACGCAGTATTTT. It yields the protein CASRTGGTDTQYF.

This chain uses TRBV4-3 with TRBJ2-1; D is perhaps TRBD1 (5 bases). Trimming left V 3 bases short and J 4 bases short, with 13 bases between. This CDR3 has 15 amino acids. Germline lookup yields CDR1 LGHNA and CDR2 YSLEER. This CDR3 is CASSHDVSGYNEQFF. CDR3 DNA sequence: TGCGCCAGCAGCCATGACGTCTCAGGGTACAATGAGCAGTTCTTC.